Each of the 32 T cell receptor beta chains below was sequenced from the same sample in a study of metastatic and nonmetastatic thyroid tumors. Via MiXCR, TCRdb re-called the PCR reads. This sample has some 69,000 clones; 14% occur once, and the top ten carry approximately 7%. Among the patients, none had received any treatment before thyroid surgery. The sequenced sample was blood. The origin of the receptors is a male donor with papillary thyroid cancer or a benign thyroid nodule (not recorded which). Some clones in this sample may be carry-over from other donors' samples.

On this clone: The missing conserved phenylalanine or tryptophan at the end of this CDR3 makes a read error likely. Here the CDR3 reads CASSFRDGGYNEQFL. CDR3 DNA: TGTGCCAGCAGTTTTAGGGACGGAGGTTACAATGAGCAGTTCCTC. The rearrangement links TRBV12-3 or TRBV12-4 to TRBJ2-1; D possibly matches TRBD1 or TRBD2 (5 bases each). The CDR3 totals 15 residues. Trimming removed 3 bases at V and 4 bases at J, with 13 bases between.

This clone was counted at least ten times. The genes are TRBV13 and TRBJ2-7; D uncertain. The CDR3 consists of 13 residues. The V and J ends lost 2 bases and 5 bases respectively, with 10 bases between them. In germline, CDR1 is PRHDT, CDR2 FYEKMQ (reference sequence). CDR3 sequence: CASSLYRMDEQYF. The CDR3 DNA follows: TGTGCCAGCAGCTTATACCGGATGGACGAGCAGTACTTC.

Remarks on this clone: A junction boundary mismatches the germline segment, possibly from a read error. The rearrangement joins TRBV12-3 or TRBV12-4 to TRBJ2-7, with 13 nucleotides matching TRBD2. CDR3 length: 14 residues. This CDR3 is CASIPGTSGIERYF. The CDR3 DNA follows: TGTGCCAGCATCCCAGGGACTAGCGGGATAGAGCGGTACTTC.

This clone was seen at least ten times. The chain recombines TRBV6-1 with TRBJ2-7; D could derive from TRBD1 or TRBD2 (5 bases each). This CDR3 comprises 16 residues. Germline V gene data show CDR1 as MNHNS and CDR2 as SASEGT. V lost 6 bases and J lost 2, with 20 bases in between. The CDR3 reads CASRPGFGTETYEQYF. The CDR3 nucleotides are TGTGCCAGCAGGCCGGGCTTCGGGACGGAAACCTACGAGCAGTACTTC.

V and J are TRBV12-3 or TRBV12-4 and TRBJ2-7, with 7 bases that match TRBD1. V shed 3 bases and J 7 bases; nucleotides not matched to a gene: 6. The CDR3 is 13 residues long. The CDR3 here is CASSFGQGEEQYF. In nucleotides, the CDR3 is TGTGCCAGCAGTTTCGGGCAGGGGGAAGAGCAGTACTTC.

In its sample, this clone was seen many times. The chain links TRBV6-5 to TRBJ1-1, with TRBD1 matching 8 bases. Germline CDR1 MNHEY, CDR2 SVGAGI. Trimming at V came to 2 bases and at J to 11 bases, leaving 7 bases not matched to a gene. The CDR3 consists of 13 residues. The CDR3 here is CASSYKAGGWAFF. In DNA form, the CDR3 reads TGTGCCAGCAGTTACAAGGCAGGGGGCTGGGCTTTCTTT.

The chain uses TRBV12-3 or TRBV12-4 and TRBJ2-7, with D maybe TRBD2 (5 bases). This CDR3 is 14 amino acids long. Trimming stripped 5 bases from V and 3 bases from J, with 14 bases between. The DNA of the CDR3 is TGTGCCAGCAGTGCGACCCCGAGGGACTACGAGCAGTACTTC. Translating gives CASSATPRDYEQYF.

The rearrangement uses TRBV24-1 and TRBJ1-2, with TRBD1 matching over 8 bases. The V segment lost 6 bases and the J segment 4 bases; nucleotides outside the gene matches: 18. CDR3 length equals 18 residues. The germline CDR1 and CDR2 sequences are KGHDR and SFDVKD. CDR3 loop: CATSYPTDRVRGLYGYTF. CDR3 bases: TGTGCCACCAGTTATCCTACGGACAGGGTACGGGGGCTCTATGGCTACACCTTC.

This clone occurred many times. The J gene is TRBJ1-6, the V gene TRBV5-1; unclear D gene. The ends were cut back, 6 bases at V and 7 bases at J, with 17 bases in the middle. The CDR3 loop spans 15 amino acids. CDR1 SGHRS and CDR2 YFSETQ come from the germline V gene. CDR3 protein: CASTPGQVNNSPLHF. The CDR3 DNA reads TGCGCCAGCACCCCCGGTCAGGTCAACAATTCACCCCTCCACTTT.

This clone was observed at least ten times. This chain uses TRBV11-2 with TRBJ1-6; D remains ambiguous. Trimming removed 5 bases from V and 9 bases from J, with 17 bases in between. The CDR3 is made up of 15 amino acids. Germline V CDR1 and CDR2: SGHAT, FQNNGV. The CDR3 DNA is TGTGCCAGCAGCGACCCAGGCCCGGGGAGTTCACCCCTCCACTTT. Amino acids: CASSDPGPGSSPLHF.

This clone was recorded at least ten times. V usage is TRBV3-1 and J usage is TRBJ1-4; 9 bases align to TRBD1. This CDR3 spans 15 amino acids. With 4 bases clipped from V and 10 bases from J, the junction kept 10 bases outside the gene matches. Germline V gives CDR1 LGHDT, CDR2 YNNKEL (reference sequence). Written as DNA, the CDR3 is TGTGCCAGCAGCCCAAGCGGGACAGGGTTAGGAAAACTGTTTTTT. It codes for CASSPSGTGLGKLFF.

This clone came up many times. The CDR3 region has the DNA TGTGCCAGCAGCGTCAAGAGCCCACTTTACAATGAGCAGTTCTTC. Protein product: CASSVKSPLYNEQFF. The V call is TRBV5-4, the J call TRBJ2-1; D gene ambiguous. Germline loops: CDR1 SGHNT, CDR2 YYREEE (reference sequence). The CDR3 spans 15 residues. V lost 4 bases and J 4 bases, leaving 15 bases between the germline ends. Based on the CDR3 plus reference TRBV5-4 and TRBJ2-1, the full variable domain is ETGVTQSPTHLIKTRGQQVTLRCSSQSGHNTVSWYQQALGQGPQFIFQYYREEENGRGNFPPRFSGLQFPNYSSELNVNALELDDSALYLCASSVKSPLYNEQFFGPGTRLTVL.

This clone was observed at least ten times. The chain carries TRBV4-3 and TRBJ1-1; 9 bases fit TRBD1. Germline CDR1 reads LGHNA; CDR2 reads YSLEER. The V gene end was trimmed by 1 base and the J gene end by 7 bases; junction bases not matched to a gene: 1. This CDR3 is 13 amino acids long. The CDR3 here is CASSQGQGVEAFF. DNA for the CDR3: TGCGCCAGCAGCCAAGGACAGGGGGTTGAAGCTTTCTTT.

This clone was seen many times. The chain links TRBV2 to TRBJ1-1; 7 positions match TRBD1. Germline CDR1 SNHLY, CDR2 FYNNEI. With V trimmed by 7 bases and J by 3 bases, 5 bases remained unmatched. The CDR3 consists of 13 residues. The CDR3 loop reads CASTQGGDTEAFF. The CDR3 coding sequence is TGTGCCAGCACCCAGGGGGGGGACACTGAAGCTTTCTTT.

This clone was seen ten or more times. This may stem from a read error, because a much larger clone lies one nucleotide away. The sample carries other DNA sequences with the same CDR3. The chain couples TRBV28 to TRBJ2-2; 8 bases are shared with TRBD2. This CDR3 has 15 amino acids. Per germline, CDR1 MDHEN and CDR2 SYDVKM. As DNA, the CDR3 is TGTGCCAGCAGTTATACAGCGGGAGTCGACGGGGAGCTGTTTTTC. This encodes CASSYTAGVDGELFF.

This clone came up many times. The rearrangement links TRBV6-5 to TRBJ2-1; perhaps TRBD2 as D (6 bases). Trimming cost V 0 bases and J 7 bases, with 13 bases left between them. The CDR3 contains 15 residues. Germline V gene data show CDR1 as MNHEY and CDR2 as SVGAGI. CDR3 sequence: CASSYSDYQANEQFF. In DNA, the CDR3 is TGTGCCAGCAGTTACTCGGACTACCAAGCAAATGAGCAGTTCTTC.

This clone has at least ten counts. The chain uses TRBV6-2 or TRBV6-3 and TRBJ2-1; no firm D call. Per the germline V gene, CDR1 is MNHEY and CDR2 is SVGEGT. V was clipped by 2 bases and J by 6 bases, with 11 bases between them. The CDR3 consists of 14 residues. CDR3 bases: TGTGCCAGCAGTTACGCTGAGATGTCCAATGAGCAGTTCTTC. Translated: CASSYAEMSNEQFF.

There are many counts of this clone. The rearrangement uses TRBV28 and TRBJ2-5; TRBD2 aligns across 8 bases. With V trimmed by 3 bases and J by 1 base, 4 bases remained unmatched. Looked up from germline, CDR1 is MDHEN and CDR2 is SYDVKM. The CDR3 contains 15 residues. The CDR3 protein is CASSFQREPQETQYF. CDR3 nucleotide sequence: TGTGCCAGCAGTTTCCAGCGGGAGCCCCAAGAGACCCAGTACTTC.

This clone was seen repeatedly, ten times or more. The junction departs from the called germline gene at one end, perhaps through a read error. The gene calls are TRBV12-3 or TRBV12-4 and TRBJ2-2; 13 nucleotides agree with TRBD2. The CDR3 runs 13 residues. CDR3 in amino acids: CASSKGLAGPQPF. The CDR3 nucleotides are TGTGCCAGCAGCAAGGGACTAGCGGGACCTCAGCCTTTT.

This clone was seen more than once but under ten times. This chain joins TRBV12-3 or TRBV12-4 and TRBJ2-1; D might be TRBD1 (5 bases). The CDR3 contains 18 residues. V lost 5 bases and J 0 bases, leaving 20 bases between the germline ends. As DNA, the CDR3 is TGTGCCAGCAGTCCTCGTAAGGGGCTTTCAAGCTCCTACAATGAGCAGTTCTTC. Its protein product is CASSPRKGLSSSYNEQFF.

There are many counts of this clone. The chain employs TRBV30 and TRBJ2-7; no definite D call. This CDR3 is built from 18 residues. Germline assignment: CDR1 GTSNPN and CDR2 SVGIG (reference sequence). Trimming took 5 bases from V and 4 from J, leaving 30 bases between them. The CDR3 loop reads CAWRIPPTRGTPTYEQYF. CDR3 sequence (DNA): TGTGCCTGGCGCATCCCTCCGACTCGAGGCACCCCTACTTACGAGCAGTACTTC.

This clone was detected many times. The chain joins TRBV11-2 to TRBJ2-2, with D unresolved. The CDR3 covers 11 residues. Germline V CDR1 and CDR2: SGHAT, FQNNGV. The ends were cut back, 3 bases at V and 6 bases at J, with 2 bases in the middle. The CDR3 nucleotides are TGTGCCAGCAGCTTCCCCGGGGAGCTGTTTTTT. Translating gives CASSFPGELFF.

This clone was seen ten or more times. V usage is TRBV6-1 and J usage is TRBJ1-2, with 7 nucleotides matching TRBD1. This CDR3 comprises 14 residues. Germline values: CDR1 MNHNS, CDR2 SASEGT. V gave up 6 bases and J gave up 2 bases; unmatched junction bases: 6. The CDR3 protein is CASSHGGQNYGYTF. The CDR3 DNA is TGTGCCAGCAGCCACGGGGGACAGAACTATGGCTACACCTTC.

In its sample, this clone was seen many times. The rearrangement links TRBV11-2 to TRBJ2-1; 12 bases map to TRBD2. The CDR3 spans 16 residues. Germline trimming cut 4 bases from V and 7 bases from J; bases unmatched to any gene: 8. Germline assignment: CDR1 SGHAT and CDR2 FQNNGV. CDR3 residues: CASSSWRTSGINEQFF. In nucleotides, the CDR3 is TGTGCCAGCAGCTCATGGAGGACTAGCGGGATAAATGAGCAGTTCTTC.

As regards this clone: A junction end diverges from the germline sequence, so it may reflect a read error. The rearrangement uses TRBV14 and TRBJ1-2; D is ambiguous. This CDR3 contains 13 residues. Germline-derived CDR1 and CDR2 are SGHDN and FVKESK. CDR3 amino acids: CANSQAEGRCYTF. CDR3 bases: TGTGCCAACAGCCAAGCGGAGGGCAGGTGCTACACCTTC.

This clone was seen a few times. Being one base from a much bigger clone, this may be a read error. The rearrangement links TRBV10-2 to TRBJ2-4, with 7 positions matching TRBD2. Trimming cost V 9 bases and J 3 bases; bases outside gene matches: 14. CDR3 length: 16 amino acids. CDR1 is WSHSY, CDR2 SAAADI, per germline. In DNA, the CDR3 is TGCGCCAGAAGCCTAGCGGATCTTAAGGACAAAAACATTCAGTACTTC. This translates into CARSLADLKDKNIQYF.

This chain connects TRBV13 to TRBJ2-7, with D possibly matching TRBD1 (8 bases). The germline CDR1 and CDR2 sequences are PRHDT and FYEKMQ (reference sequence). This CDR3 is built from 13 residues. This chain's CDR3 is CAISGTGTYEQYV. DNA for the CDR3: TGTGCCATCAGCGGGACAGGCACCTACGAGCAGTACGTC.

This clone was counted at least ten times. The V call is TRBV11-2, the J call TRBJ1-3, with TRBD1 as a possible D gene (6 bases). There are 14 residues in the CDR3. Per germline, CDR1 SGHAT and CDR2 FQNNGV. V lost 5 bases, J lost 5 bases, and 13 bases lay in between. The CDR3 DNA reads TGTGCCAGCAGCCCCCGACAGGCAAGAAACACCATATATTTT. This encodes CASSPRQARNTIYF.

This chain links TRBV6-2 or TRBV6-3 with TRBJ1-5; D call uncertain. Deletions cut 8 bases from V and 1 base from J, with 12 bases between. CDR1 and CDR2 from the germline V gene are MNHEY and SVGEGT. This CDR3 contains 14 residues. CDR3 sequence (DNA): TGTGCCAGCCAGGTGGCGGCGAGCAATCAGCCCCAGCATTTT. Translating gives CASQVAASNQPQHF.

This clone appeared many times. CDR3 amino acids: CASSLAGTSPPYNSPLHF. The CDR3 DNA is TGTGCCAGCAGCTTGGCGGGGACCTCCCCGCCCTATAATTCACCCCTCCACTTT. The gene calls are TRBV5-5 and TRBJ1-6, with D possibly TRBD1 on 5 matching bases. V lost 0 bases and J lost 2, with 15 bases in between. This CDR3 region has 18 residues. Germline CDR1 is SGHKS and CDR2 is YYEKEE (reference sequence).

This clone was recorded at least ten times. The rearrangement links TRBV6-2 or TRBV6-3 to TRBJ2-7; TRBD2 is a possible D gene (6 bases). Trimming left V 8 bases short and J 0 bases short, with 23 bases between. CDR3 length: 17 amino acids. CDR1 and CDR2 from the germline V gene are MNHEY and SVGEGT. The CDR3 DNA is TGTGCCAGCGGACGCCCACCCGCAAGCGGGTCCTCCTACGAGCAGTACTTC. As protein: CASGRPPASGSSYEQYF.

As for this clone: A junction boundary mismatches the germline segment, possibly from a read error. The rearrangement links TRBV5-4 to TRBJ2-6; D uncertain. Germline V gene data show CDR1 as SGHNT and CDR2 as YYREEE (reference sequence). The CDR3 is 16 residues long. CDR3: CANSSTRASGSNVLTF. The DNA of the CDR3 is TGTGCCAACAGCTCGACAAGGGCCTCTGGGTCCAACGTCCTGACTTTC. The whole variable domain, filled in from reference TRBV5-4 and TRBJ2-6, reads ETGVTQSPTHLIKTRGQQVTLRCSSQSGHNTVSWYQQALGQGPQFIFQYYREEENGRGNFPPRFSGLQFPNYSSELNVNALELDDSALYLCANSSTRASGSNVLTFGAGSRLTVL.